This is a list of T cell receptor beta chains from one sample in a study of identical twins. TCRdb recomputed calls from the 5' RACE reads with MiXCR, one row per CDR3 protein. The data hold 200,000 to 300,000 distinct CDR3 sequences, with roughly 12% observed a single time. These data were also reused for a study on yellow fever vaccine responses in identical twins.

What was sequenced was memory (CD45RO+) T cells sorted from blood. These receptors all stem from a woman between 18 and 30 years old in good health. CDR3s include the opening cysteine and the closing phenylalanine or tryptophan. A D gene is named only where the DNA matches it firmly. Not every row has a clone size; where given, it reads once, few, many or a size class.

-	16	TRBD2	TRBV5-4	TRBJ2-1	CASSLFGLAAYNEQFF	TGTGCCAGCAGCTTGTTCGGACTAGCGGCCTACAATGAGCAGTTCTTC
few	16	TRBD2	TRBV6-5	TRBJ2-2	CASSYLGGAMAGELFF	TGTGCCAGCAGTTACCTCGGGGGGGCCATGGCCGGGGAGCTGTTTTTT
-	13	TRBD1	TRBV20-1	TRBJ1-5	CSFGDRVGQPQHF	TGCAGTTTCGGCGACAGGGTTGGACAGCCCCAGCATTTT
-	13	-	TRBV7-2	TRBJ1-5	CASSLVHGQPQHF	TGTGCCAGCAGCTTAGTACACGGTCAGCCCCAGCATTTT
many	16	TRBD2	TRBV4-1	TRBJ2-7	CASSQDGSGGIYEQYF	TGCGCCAGCAGCCAAGATGGTAGCGGGGGAATCTACGAGCAGTACTTC
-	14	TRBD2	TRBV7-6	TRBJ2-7	CASSTLAGVGEQYF	TGTGCCAGCAGCACACTAGCGGGAGTAGGCGAGCAGTACTTC
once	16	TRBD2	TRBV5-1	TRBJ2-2	CASSDGTSGGTGELFF	TGCGCCAGCAGCGACGGGACTAGCGGGGGCACCGGGGAGCTGTTTTTT
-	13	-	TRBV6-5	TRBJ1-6	CASSYTVDSPLHF	TGTGCCAGCAGCTACACGGTTGATTCACCCCTCCACTTT
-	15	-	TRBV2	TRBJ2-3	CASSPAAASTDTQYF	TGTGCCAGCAGCCCTGCGGCTGCTAGCACAGATACGCAGTATTTT
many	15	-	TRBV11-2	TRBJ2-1	CASSTIGELKHEQFF	TGTGCCAGCAGTACCATTGGAGAATTAAAACATGAGCAGTTCTTC
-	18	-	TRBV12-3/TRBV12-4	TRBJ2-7	CASSPGTRLVADTYEQYF	TGTGCCAGCAGTCCCGGGACGCGTCTCGTAGCGGATACCTACGAGCAGTACTTC
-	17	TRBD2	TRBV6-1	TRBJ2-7	CASSLAPSGTTTYEQYF	TGTGCCAGCAGCCTTGCACCTAGCGGGACGACAACCTACGAGCAGTACTTC
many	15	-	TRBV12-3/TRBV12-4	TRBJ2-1	CASSLASPPYNEQFF	TGTGCCAGCAGTTTAGCGTCCCCCCCATACAATGAGCAGTTCTTC
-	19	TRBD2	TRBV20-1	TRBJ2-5	CSARRLPGLAGGPVETQYF	TGCAGTGCTAGGCGGCTTCCGGGACTAGCGGGAGGGCCAGTTGAGACCCAGTACTTC
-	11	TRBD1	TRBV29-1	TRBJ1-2	CSTWTGEGYTF	TGCAGCACCTGGACAGGCGAGGGCTACACCTTC
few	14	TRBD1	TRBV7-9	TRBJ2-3	CASSSRQGGDTQYF	TGTGCCAGCAGCTCACGACAGGGGGGAGATACGCAGTATTTT
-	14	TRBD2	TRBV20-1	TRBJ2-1	CSALRERELPEQFF	TGCAGTGCTCTCCGGGAGCGGGAGTTACCTGAGCAGTTCTTC
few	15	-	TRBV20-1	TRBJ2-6	CSARDLYGGTNVLTF	TGCAGTGCTAGAGATCTCTACGGGGGAACCAACGTCCTGACTTTC
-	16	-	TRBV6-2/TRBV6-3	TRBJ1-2	CASSVIQATVYYGYTF	TGTGCCAGCAGTGTAATCCAGGCGACTGTTTACTATGGCTACACCTTC
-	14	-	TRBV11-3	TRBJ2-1	CASSSNRVSNEQFF	TGTGCCAGCAGCAGCAACAGGGTGTCGAATGAGCAGTTCTTC
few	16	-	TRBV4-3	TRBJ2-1	CASSQTGTQLRDEQFF	TGCGCCAGCAGCCAGACCGGGACTCAACTGCGGGATGAGCAGTTCTTC
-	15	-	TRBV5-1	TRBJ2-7	CASSLSGGIIYEQYF	TGCGCCAGCAGCTTGAGCGGCGGGATAATCTACGAGCAGTACTTC
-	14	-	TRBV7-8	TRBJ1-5	CASSHRDPNQPQHF	TGTGCCAGCAGCCACCGGGACCCGAATCAGCCCCAGCATTTT
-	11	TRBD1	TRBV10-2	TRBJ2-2	CASSDRDELFF	TGCGCCAGCAGCGACAGGGACGAGCTGTTTTTT
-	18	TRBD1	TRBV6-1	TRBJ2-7	CASTQRRPDRGLIYEQYF	TGTGCCAGCACGCAACGGCGCCCGGACAGGGGGTTGATTTACGAGCAGTACTTC
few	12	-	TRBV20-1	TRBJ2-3	CSATQGIDTQYF	TGCAGTGCTACCCAGGGGATAGATACGCAGTATTTT
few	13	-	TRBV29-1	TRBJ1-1	CSAHPPMKVIAFF	TGCAGCGCACACCCCCCTATGAAGGTGATAGCTTTCTTT
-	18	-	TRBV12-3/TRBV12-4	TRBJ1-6	CASSPNLQGPIYNSPLHF	TGTGCCAGCAGTCCCAATTTACAGGGCCCTATTTATAATTCACCCCTCCACTTT
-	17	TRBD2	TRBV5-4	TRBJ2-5	CASSLATSGNLGETQYF	TGTGCCAGCAGCTTAGCGACTAGCGGGAACCTTGGGGAGACCCAGTACTTC
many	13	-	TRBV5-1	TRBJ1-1	CASSLTGPTEAFF	TGCGCCAGCAGCTTGACAGGGCCCACTGAAGCTTTCTTT
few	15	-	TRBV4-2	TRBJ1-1	CASSQAGQRNTEAFF	TGTGCCAGCAGCCAAGCTGGACAGAGGAACACTGAAGCTTTCTTT
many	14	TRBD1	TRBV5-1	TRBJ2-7	CASSHGTGTGEQYF	TGCGCCAGCAGCCACGGGACAGGAACTGGGGAGCAGTACTTC
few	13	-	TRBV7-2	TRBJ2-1	CASSLKRGSEQFF	TGTGCCAGCAGCTTAAAGCGCGGAAGTGAGCAGTTCTTC
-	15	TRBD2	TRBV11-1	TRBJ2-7	CASSQIAGNPYEQYF	TGTGCCAGCAGCCAAATAGCGGGGAATCCCTACGAGCAGTACTTC
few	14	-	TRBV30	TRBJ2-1	CAWSVGGQGKKQFF	TGTGCCTGGAGTGTCGGGGGGCAGGGGAAAAAGCAGTTCTTC
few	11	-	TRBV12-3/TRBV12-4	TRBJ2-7	CASGPRTEQYF	TGTGCCAGCGGACCCCGAACCGAGCAGTACTTC
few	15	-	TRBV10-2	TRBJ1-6	CASSVVVGDNSPLHF	TGCGCCAGCAGTGTCGTAGTAGGGGATAATTCACCCCTCCACTTT
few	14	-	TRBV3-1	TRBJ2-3	CASSQRGVADTQYF	TGTGCCAGCAGCCAAAGAGGGGTCGCAGATACGCAGTATTTT
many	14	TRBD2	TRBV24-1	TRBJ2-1	CATSEAGLAGEQFF	TGTGCCACCAGTGAGGCGGGACTAGCGGGGGAGCAGTTCTTC
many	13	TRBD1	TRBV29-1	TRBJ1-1	CSAPGQGIAEAFF	TGCAGCGCCCCAGGACAGGGGATCGCTGAAGCTTTCTTT
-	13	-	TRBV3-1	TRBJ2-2	CASSQGRFGELFF	TGTGCCAGCAGCCAGGGGCGGTTCGGGGAGCTGTTTTTT